This TCR beta chain emerged from a study of vaccination effects on CD4 cells after COVID-19. Note on this clone: What it binds is not known.

Germline V gene sequence: CDR1 GTSNPN, CDR2 SVGIG (reference sequence). The CDR3 has 15 amino acids. Within the ViraFEST assay, antigen-specific CD4+ T cells underwent expansion with viral peptide pools prior to sequencing. With approximately 10 days of culture completed, CD4+ T cells were isolated. As their vaccination, participants received two doses of either BNT162b2 or mRNA-1273. Vaccinees lacked prior SARS-CoV-2 infection and tested negative for nucleocapsid antibodies. Cultures of under 2.5 million PBMC per well contained about 9.5 IU/ml IL-2 plus 10 ug/ml peptides. Assay used: immunoSEQ multiplex PCR; TCRdb lists only in-frame clones, some missing. Of approximately 25,000 clones listed, 75% to 80% are singletons.

The source of this sequence is a human donor who received a COVID-19 vaccine. Some clones in this sample may be carry-over from other donors' samples. The sample was CD4+ T cells from PBMCs cultured with SARS-CoV-2 spike peptides, taken after COVID-19 vaccination. The gene calls are TRBV30 and TRBJ2-1; tentative D call: TRBD1 (6 bases). CDR3 protein: CATNRDTVSYNEQFF. CDR3 bases: TGTGCTACTAACCGGGACACGGTCTCCTACAATGAGCAGTTCTTC. The entire variable domain, with the rest obtained from reference TRBV30 and TRBJ2-1, is as follows: SQTIHQWPATLVQPVGSPLSLECTVEGTSNPNLYWYRQAAGRGLQLLFYSVGIGQISSEVPQNLSASRPQDRQFILSSKKLLLSDSGFYLCATNRDTVSYNEQFFGPGTRLTVL.